Given below is one TCR beta chain in context. Its antigen has not been determined. Per-nucleotide qualities are absent, and no much larger clonotype sits a single base away. This record comes from a study of cytomegalovirus exposure and HLA in healthy donors (dated by TCRdb to the late 2010s). In the study overall: An earlier analysis of around 600 of the donors reported 276 Gb of sequence data and 117 million unique TCR beta sequences from about 200 million T cells. Donor age, sex, ethnicity and CMV serostatus were collected together with the repertoire data. All discovery cohort repertoires had been generated on a single sequencing platform. The number of typed donors differed by locus: about 620-640 for A, B, C, DRB1 and DQB1; some 500 for DQA1; 606 for DPA1; and approximately 450 for DPB1. To study patterns of TCR occurrence, a later analysis re-analyzed previously published TCR beta repertoires from around 700 donors and added high-resolution HLA genotyping. In an earlier analysis of about 590 of the donors, high-throughput TCR beta sequencing was used to judge whether each TCR beta V gene segment behaved as functional or pseudogenic. On average, around 240,000 unique TCR beta nucleotide sequences were sequenced per donor among a few hundred genotyped donors of the cohort, with roughly 18% of those sequences being non-productive. Among the roughly 400 genotyped donors, approximately 82% belonged to the genetic ancestry cluster associated with self-reported Caucasian donors. The study profiled the T cell repertoires of under 700 subjects by immunosequencing and related them to cytomegalovirus serostatus. Rather than using new phenotypic data, the later analysis identified candidate immune exposures from TCR beta sequences and from how often those sequences occurred across donors. An early release covering 550 to 650 HLA-typed donors comprised about 300 gigabases of sequencing data and around 85 million unique TCR sequences. Because of strong linkage in the cohort, five DR-DQ haplotypes were treated as single units for association and clustering. High-throughput TCR immunosequencing, statistical association of individual TCRs with disease status, and machine learning were combined to predict cytomegalovirus infection status. A separate validation cohort of over a hundred different subjects was used in addition to the roughly 670-subject first cohort. The aim of the study was to test whether cataloging public T cell receptors could identify signatures of past pathogen exposure. Class I and class II HLA loci were covered by the typing at four-digit resolution. A later genetic analysis used genome-wide SNP genotypes for about 60% of the 666 donors, treating that subset as a discovery cohort.

From a lookup of the germline V gene (reference sequence), CDR1 and CDR2 are PRHDT and FYEKMQ. V is cut back by 5 bases and J by 3 bases, with 6 bases in the junction unmatched. The CDR3 spans 15 residues, from the cysteine through the phenylalanine. Only the CDR3 part of the read is kept: 45 bases, read in frame from the first base. The library was built by means of the immunoSEQ multiplex PCR assay. The multiplex PCR relied on a mix of 60 forward primers for TCR Vbeta segments and 13 reverse primers for TCR Jbeta segments. The CDR3 region of rearranged TCR beta genes was amplified from genomic DNA with a multiplex PCR assay. The amplified TCR beta libraries were sequenced on the Illumina HiSeq System as 87-base-pair reads. In the authors' own workflow: In a later analysis, 80 million or so unique TCR beta chains were counted across the roughly 700 repertoires, and roughly 10 million of these chains were shared by at least two donors. To remove PCR and sequencing errors, raw reads were error-corrected and collapsed into unique sequences using a nearest-neighbor algorithm that merged closely related sequences. V, D and J gene segments were assigned by aligning CDR3 sequences to IMGT reference sequences. For a sequence to be retained, a match of at least six nucleotides was required to both a V gene segment and a J gene segment. A rearrangement was called productive if the CDR3 had no stop codons and remained in frame with V and J, and every other rearrangement was called non-productive. Following IMGT convention, CDR3 was defined as the stretch from the second conserved V-encoded cysteine up to the conserved J-encoded phenylalanine. The earlier analysis of about 530 of the donors excluded any sequence lacking an unambiguous match to a single V gene segment. In an earlier analysis of approximately 560 of the donors, a V segment was called functional when productive rearrangements were above 56.7%, and segregating when the standard deviation between donors exceeded 5%. A statistical classification framework was built to diagnose cytomegalovirus status from the catalog of TCR beta chain sequences. V and J gene assignment, in a later analysis, came from comparing TCR nucleotide sequences with IMGT/GENE-DB human TR gene sequences. Using the TCRdist pipeline, a later analysis assigned CDR3 sequences along with most-parsimonious VDJ recombination scenarios. In a later analysis, each TCR beta chain was defined by its CDR3 amino acid sequence together with its V-gene family, and reads without a unique V-gene family were excluded. A later analysis removed 550 to 700 highly shared, low-generation-probability nucleotide sequences to deal with suspected cross-contamination and a sequencing artifact. A later analysis calculated a clonal expansion index for each public chain from normalized within-repertoire ranks of inferred template counts. In a later analysis, generation probabilities were computed with a VDJ recombination model fitted to out-of-frame rearrangements, and the resulting probabilities were checked against IGoR. In a later analysis, hypergeometric tests were used to score TCR-TCR, TCR-HLA and TCR-CMV co-occurrence, with a repertoire-size bias correction applied to TCR pairs. A later analysis estimated false discovery rates by permuting HLA or CMV assignments 20 times. A later analysis grouped co-occurring TCRs with DBSCAN, adding TCRdist sequence similarity when clustering within HLA-allele-positive subsets. Repertoires with fewer than 30,000 or more than 120,000 public chains were left out of co-occurrence clustering, as were four to six repertoires with anomalous nucleotide sharing. The immuneACCESS repertoire file appears here via TCRdb, limited to in-frame rearrangements. These files lack a portion of the clones; in checked studies, under half of the deficit traces to unresolved V genes, and the cause of the others is not known. That table is the source of V, J and clone size, and D and trimming were worked out from the DNA. This sample gives roughly 290,000 clones in total; roughly 90% of them show up just once. The top ten clonotypes cover approximately 2.2% of the sample.

The cohort comprised approximately 700 healthy bone marrow donors. At the time of sampling, all cohort members were nominally healthy, though unrecorded immune exposures were likely present. The donor tested CMV seronegative, placing the donor among the 350 to 400 seronegative members of the cohort. Every donor gave a peripheral blood sample, and the peripheral blood mononuclear cells from that sample were used for TCR beta sequencing. Genomic DNA extraction from the blood cell samples was performed with the Qiagen DNeasy Blood Extraction Kit. Overall study results and their limits: The authors suggested that the approach could potentially be generalized to other disease states and immunological phenotypes. Because the 87-base-pair reads could not distinguish some IMGT-functional V segments, including TRBV6-2 and TRBV6-3, those segments were excluded. A later analysis reported that several top co-occurrence clusters appeared linked to parvovirus B19, influenza, CMV and Epstein-Barr virus. While some public TCRs were present in many individuals, most TCR sequences turned up only very rarely across donors. Because counts were too low, roughly 18 rarely observed V segments, including chromosome 9 orphons, were left out of the earlier analysis of approximately 580 of the donors. In the study, some 160 TCR beta chains were listed as associated with cytomegalovirus. A later genetic analysis reported fewer N-insertions in productive TCRs among donors in an Asian-associated ancestry cluster than the roughly 700-donor mean. A cluster of highly shared sequence variants was judged likely to represent a technical artifact of the sequencing pipeline. In this cohort, only TCR beta chains were sequenced, and detectable features were limited by the absence of alpha or paired-chain data. HLA typing was unavailable for some donors at each locus, so association tests used only the typed subset. In a later analysis, HLA-associated TCR beta chains were found to be more clonally expanded and to have lower generation probabilities than equally common non-associated chains. In both the original and validation cohorts, the classifier was reported to diagnose cytomegalovirus status with high specificity and sensitivity. A further reported finding was that TCR beta sequences accurately predicted the HLA-A and HLA-B alleles for most subjects in the first cohort. Roughly uniform sequencing depth across donors was assumed in presence/absence analyses, although this assumption may not hold. A later analysis found that most CMV-associated TCR beta chains appeared HLA-restricted, with HLA associations seemingly driven largely by CMV exposure. In a later analysis, the rate of TCR association differed among HLA loci, with DRB1 alleles having the most associated TCRs and HLA-C alleles having the fewest. Correlated functional status among segregating V segments might be attributable to linkage disequilibrium, but an unknown experimental factor could not be ruled out. An earlier analysis of 587 of the donors showed that most TCR beta V segments appeared in productive rearrangements either about 90% or about 30% of the time, which broadly matched IMGT annotations. An association between a missense DCLRE1C variant and V-gene and J-gene trimming of TCR beta chains was found in a later genetic analysis and replicated in an independent cohort. When HLA alleles, especially DR and DQ, strongly co-occurred, TCR associations were difficult to assign to individual alleles. Specific HLA alleles were associated with 15,000 to 20,000 TCR beta sequences at a false discovery rate of 0.05 in a later analysis. Immune exposure information for the cohort was limited to CMV serostatus. A few of the identified cytomegalovirus-associated TCR beta chains were confirmed in vitro to be specific for cytomegalovirus antigens.

This chain is built from TRBV13 and TRBJ2-1; TRBD2 lines up with 8 middle nucleotides. Material for sequencing was PBMCs. The receptor was derived from a woman aged 18-29 years in good health and CMV-seronegative. The DNA reads TGTGCCAGCAGCCCCACCGGGGGGGGCTACAATGAGCAGTTCTTC. Its protein is CASSPTGGGYNEQFF.